The clone carrying this TCR beta chain was recorded once. Its antigen is as yet unknown. The data derive from a study of monozygotic twins with cystic fibrosis. The table came from immunoSEQ multiplex PCR; TCRdb's copy has only in-frame clones and leaves some out. The sample has 30,000 to 35,000 clones; 90% to 98% are singletons. Study findings and constraints: Monozygotic CF twins shared more identical nucleotide clonotypes than unrelated patients. The repertoire was suggested to be naive-dominated, clonality median approximately 0.009. In 13 of 16 pairs, V gene usage was closest to the co-twin's.

The germline CDR1 and CDR2 sequences are MDHEN and SYDVKM. V was shortened by 7 bases and J by 7 bases, with 11 bases between the two germline ends. The CDR3 sequence is 11 residues long. The chain uses TRBV28 and TRBJ2-7, with D maybe TRBD1 (6 bases). The sample consisted of blood. This sequence was found in a girl aged 2 to 9 with cystic fibrosis. The CDR3 DNA sequence: TGTGCCAGCATCCAGGGGAAGGAGCAGTACTTC. Amino acids: CASIQGKEQYF.